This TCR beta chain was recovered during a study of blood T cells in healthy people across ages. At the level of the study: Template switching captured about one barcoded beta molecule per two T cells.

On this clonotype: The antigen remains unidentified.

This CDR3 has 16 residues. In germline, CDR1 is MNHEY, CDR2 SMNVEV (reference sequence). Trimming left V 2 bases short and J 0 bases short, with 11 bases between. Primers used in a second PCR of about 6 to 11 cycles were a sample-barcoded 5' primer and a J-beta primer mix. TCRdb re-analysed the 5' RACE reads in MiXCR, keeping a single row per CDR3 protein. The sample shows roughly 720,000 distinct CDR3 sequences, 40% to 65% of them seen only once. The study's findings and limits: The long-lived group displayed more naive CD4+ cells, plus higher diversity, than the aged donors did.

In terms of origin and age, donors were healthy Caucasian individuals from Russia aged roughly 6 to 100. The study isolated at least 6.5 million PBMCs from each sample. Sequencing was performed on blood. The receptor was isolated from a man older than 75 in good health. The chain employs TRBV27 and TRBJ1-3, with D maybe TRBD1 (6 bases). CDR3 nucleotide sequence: TGTGCCAGCAGTTTAAGCGGGACAAGCTCTGGAAACACCATATATTTT. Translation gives CASSLSGTSSGNTIYF.